This entry is about one TCR beta chain. CDR1 is SGHNT and CDR2 is YYREEE in the germline V gene (reference sequence). Trimming took 0 bases from V and 4 from J, leaving 13 bases between them. This CDR3 is built from 16 residues. This entry comes from a study of shared clonotypes between healthy human individuals. Only in-frame clones appear in the TCRdb table, and some are missing; sequencing was by immunoSEQ multiplex PCR. Counted here are fewer than 1.8 million clones, roughly 98.5% occurring once; the ten biggest clones make up roughly 0.35%. The J gene is TRBJ2-2, the V gene TRBV5-4, with D possibly TRBD2 on 6 matching bases. This clonotype was obtained from a man aged 25 to 45 in good health. Sequencing input: naive CD4+ T cells sorted from blood. This sample's subset: CD45RA+ positively selected. The DNA for the CDR3 is TGTGCCAGCAGCTTGGCCCAGCGGGCGAGCACCGGGGAGCTGTTTTTT. It specifies CASSLAQRASTGELFF.